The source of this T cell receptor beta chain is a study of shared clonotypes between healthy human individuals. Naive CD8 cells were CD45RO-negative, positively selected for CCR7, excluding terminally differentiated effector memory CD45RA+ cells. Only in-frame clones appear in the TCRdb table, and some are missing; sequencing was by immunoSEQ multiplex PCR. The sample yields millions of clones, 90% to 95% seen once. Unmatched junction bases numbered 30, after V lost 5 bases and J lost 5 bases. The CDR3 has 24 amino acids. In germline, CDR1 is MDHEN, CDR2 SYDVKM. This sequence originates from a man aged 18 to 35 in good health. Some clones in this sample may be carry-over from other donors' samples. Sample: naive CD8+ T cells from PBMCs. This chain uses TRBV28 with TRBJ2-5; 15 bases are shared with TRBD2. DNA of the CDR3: TGTGCCAGCAGTCTACTCGTACGGGACGCCGACAGCCCTGGACTAGCGGGAGGGCCGGAGACCCAGTACTTC. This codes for CASSLLVRDADSPGLAGGPETQYF.